This T cell receptor (beta chain) was retrieved from a study of identical twins. There are 14 residues in the CDR3. With 5 bases clipped from V and 2 bases from J, the junction kept 2 bases outside the gene matches. Unique molecular identifiers were in the cDNA, with template-switch universal primer binding. TCRdb itself ran the 5' RACE reads through MiXCR, one entry per CDR3 protein. The sample holds roughly 710,000 distinct CDR3 sequences, around 6.1% seen once. This clonotype came up many times. This sequence originates from a young man in good health. The chain links TRBV12-3 or TRBV12-4 to TRBJ1-5; 8 bases align to TRBD1. The specimen sequenced was naive T cells sorted from blood. The CDR3 protein is CASSRTGRNQPQHF. CDR3 in DNA: TGTGCCAGCAGTCGGACAGGGCGCAATCAGCCCCAGCATTTT.